This TCR beta chain was profiled in a study of blood T cells in healthy people across ages (dated by TCRdb to between 2014 and 2016). With regard to the full study: In model experiments, template switching captured about one uniquely barcoded TCR beta cDNA molecule for every two T cells. For two donors (one aged 18 to 29 and one aged 80 or older), the study analyzed two additional independent replicas of 1 million unique cDNA reads from the same blood draw. To track age-related changes in TCR beta repertoire diversity, the study relied on deep sequencing normalized with unique cDNA molecular identifiers. The donors were split into four age groups: young (average around 15 years), middle-aged (more than 35), aged (more than 60) and long-lived (under 85). To avoid experimental bias, donors of different ages were randomly spread across the sequencing lanes.

CDR1 is given as SGHRS and CDR2 as YFSETQ, both from the germline V gene. The CDR3 covers 17 residues, taking in both the cysteine and the phenylalanine. Only the CDR3 portion is preserved as DNA: 51 bases, with reading frame beginning at the first base. After removal of 4 bases from V and 5 bases from J, the junction retains 16 bases not matched to a gene. General study outcomes and caveats: Because the CMV infection status of the donors was unknown, age-related changes in expanded clonotypes may potentially have been confounded. Compared with the aged group, the long-lived group had more naive CD4+ T cells, fewer expanded clones and increased TCR diversity, suggesting age selection. There was a strong correlation between observed TCR beta diversity and the percentage of naive T cells measured by flow cytometry. Observed TCR beta diversity per million T cells fell roughly linearly with age, and a significant reduction was already apparent by age approximately 40. Bulk unsorted PBMC profiling prevented conclusive comparison of naive and antigen-experienced compartments. Total diversity estimates from one million sequenced T cells were considered lower bounds and underestimates.

This clonotype was seen only a few times. Which antigen it targets is not known. The record has no base qualities; no much larger clone is one base away. The library relied on 5' RACE. The sequencing machine was an Illumina HiSeq 2500. The second PCR ran for about 6 to 12 cycles and used a J-beta primer mix along with a sample-barcoded 5' primer. A template-switch 5' adaptor carrying 12 random nucleotides introduced a unique molecular identifier onto each TCR beta cDNA molecule. Each sample yielded at least 3 million CDR3-containing paired-end reads. The Mint cDNA synthesis kit, primed by a TRBC-specific oligonucleotide, was used to synthesize first-strand cDNA from all RNA. All cDNA was treated with uracil-DNA glycosylase and then went through a first 18-cycle PCR with the universal primers M1SS and BC2_uni_R. In the authors' own workflow: For normalization, 1 million high-quality reads, each with a distinct molecular identifier, were randomly selected from each sample. Instead of being binned into consensus sequences, reads that shared molecular identifiers were thrown out. CDR3 identification, clonotype clustering and error correction used MiTCR with a Q25 quality threshold and the strictest error-elimination algorithm. A nonparametric unseen species model with Euler transformation was used to estimate lower-bound total TCR beta diversity. TCRdb reprocessing: public reads trimmed at Q25 with fastp, clones called with MiXCR, in-frame beta chains kept. Under each unique CDR3 protein, matching rows form one entry showing the most common genes and DNA. What appears here as the V and J calls and clone size reflects TCRdb's work, not the paper's. The sample has over a million distinct CDR3 sequences on record, less than 50% of them singletons. Of the sample, around 18% falls within the top ten clones.

Donors were roughly 40 systemically healthy Caucasian individuals from Russia aged 6 to 90 years. Approximately 10 milliliters of peripheral blood were collected from each donor into EDTA-treated Vacutainer tubes. Ficoll-Paque density-gradient centrifugation was used to isolate PBMCs, with at least 6.5 million per sample. Total RNA, at least 6 micrograms per sample, was extracted from PBMCs with Trizol reagent. The percentages of naive CD45RAhigh/CD27high T cells were determined by flow cytometry on a PBMC aliquot from every donor. This receptor was identified in a woman in her fifties or sixties in good health. The V gene is TRBV5-1 and the J gene is TRBJ2-7, and TRBD1 matches 9 of the central bases. Sequences were obtained from blood. The CDR3 in this case is CASSPRKLPTGGDEQYF. The sequenced DNA is TGCGCCAGCAGCCCCCGAAAACTCCCTACAGGGGGCGACGAGCAGTACTTC.